One T cell receptor beta chain is described in this entry. The target antigen is unknown. Repertoires were generated with immunoSEQ multiplex PCR, while TCRdb's copy carries only in-frame clones and drops some. The sample yields approximately 6,000 clones, 78% seen once. This sample is part of a study of immune evolution from preneoplasia to lung adenocarcinoma. Looked up from germline, CDR1 is SGHVS and CDR2 is FNYEAQ. The CDR3 sequence is 13 residues long. The ends were cut back, 2 bases at V and 2 bases at J, with 6 bases in the middle. General study findings and limits: Top clone frequencies peaked in normal lung, apparently declining through invasive adenocarcinoma. Clonality was highest in normal lung, lower in later-stage lesions apparently.

The gene calls are TRBV7-6 and TRBJ1-1; D not certain. This TCR derives from a donor aged 70 or over with lung adenocarcinoma. Sequencing was performed on FFPE lung adenocarcinoma in situ tissue. Here the CDR3 DNA reads TGTGCCAGCAGCTTATGGGAAAACACTGAAGCTTTCTTT. It encodes CASSLWENTEAFF.